The 29 T cell receptor beta chains below were found in one sample sequenced in a study of CD8 T cells in Susac syndrome. Random hexamers primed reverse transcription of 0.5 to 1 ug RNA. TCRdb recomputed calls from the immunoSEQ multiplex PCR reads with MiXCR, one row per CDR3 protein. This sample has roughly 120,000 distinct CDR3 sequences; 90% to 95% occur once, and the top ten carry around 0.13%. Source material: CD4+ T cells from PBMCs. The receptors were gathered from a human donor with multiple sclerosis.

This clonotype was observed once. This sequence joins TRBV20-1 and TRBJ2-7; 11 bases fit TRBD1. The CDR3 sequence is 13 residues long. Germline V lookup: CDR1 DFQATT, CDR2 SNEGSKA (reference sequence). J was trimmed by 6 bases and V by 4 bases; bases with no gene match: 5. Here the CDR3 reads CSAIRDRGSEQYF. CDR3 nucleotide sequence: TGCAGTGCTATCCGGGACAGGGGGTCCGAGCAGTACTTC.

The chain links TRBV12-3 or TRBV12-4 to TRBJ2-3; D may be TRBD1 (5 bases). The CDR3 length is 14 residues. Trimming shortened V by 6 bases and J by 2 bases, and 12 bases separated the two germline ends. The CDR3 nucleotides are TGTGCCAGCAGCCTTAGACAGAACACAGATACGCAGTATTTT. Translation: CASSLRQNTDTQYF.

This chain connects TRBV5-1 to TRBJ2-7, with TRBD1 matching over 9 bases. The germline CDR1 and CDR2 sequences are SGHRS and YFSETQ. The CDR3 length is 17 residues. With 0 bases clipped from V and 4 bases from J, the junction kept 11 bases outside the gene matches. CDR3 residues: CASSLALTPQGAYEQYF. CDR3 DNA sequence: TGCGCCAGCAGCTTGGCCTTAACACCACAGGGGGCGTACGAGCAGTACTTC.

For the CDR3, the DNA is TGCAGCGTTCGACAGGGTGGGAATCAGCCCCAGCATTTT. Translation: CSVRQGGNQPQHF. The J gene is TRBJ1-5, the V gene TRBV29-1; TRBD1 agrees at 7 bases. This CDR3 comprises 13 residues. V trimming: 5 bases; J trimming: 4 bases; junction bases outside the gene matches: 5. Germline CDR1 and CDR2: SQVTM and ANQGSEA.

The chain has TRBV12-3 or TRBV12-4 and TRBJ1-5, with TRBD1 matching 7 bases. The CDR3 contains 15 residues. The ends lost 6 bases at V and 4 bases at J; junction bases unmatched: 9. CDR3 in amino acids: CASRAHRGLNQPQHF. In DNA form, the CDR3 reads TGTGCCAGCAGGGCACACAGGGGCCTTAATCAGCCCCAGCATTTT.

The chain is built from TRBV10-2 and TRBJ1-1; TRBD1 might be the D (5 bases). The CDR3 covers 14 residues. Germline lookup yields CDR1 WSHSY and CDR2 SAAADI. Trimming took 3 bases from V and 4 from J, leaving 12 bases between them. The CDR3 protein is CASSDSPGSTEAFF. CDR3 sequence (DNA): TGCGCCAGCAGTGACAGCCCAGGGTCCACTGAAGCTTTCTTT.

The gene calls are TRBV30 and TRBJ2-2; D not certain. The germline V and J ends were trimmed by 4 bases and 3 bases, with 15 bases remaining between them. Germline loops: CDR1 GTSNPN, CDR2 SVGIG (reference sequence). CDR3 length: 15 amino acids. The CDR3 region has the DNA TGTGCCTGGACCCTGGGGTGGGTGTACACCGGGGAGCTGTTTTTT. It is translated as CAWTLGWVYTGELFF.

The chain couples TRBV7-9 to TRBJ2-1; 12 bases line up with TRBD2. The germline V gene encodes CDR1 SEHNR and CDR2 FQNEAQ (reference sequence). This CDR3 comprises 16 residues. V gave up 4 bases and J gave up 9 bases; unmatched junction bases: 10. The CDR3, as DNA: TGTGCCAGCAGCTCAGCTAGCGGGGGGGGCCCGGTTGAGCAGTTCTTC. It yields the protein CASSSASGGGPVEQFF. Variable domain in full (rest from reference TRBV7-9 and TRBJ2-1): DTGVSQNPRHKITKRGQNVTFRCDPISEHNRLYWYRQTLGQGPEFLTYFQNEAQLEKSRLLSDRFSAERPKGSFSTLEIQRTEQGDSAMYLCASSSASGGGPVEQFFGPGTRLTVL.

The chain is built from TRBV5-8 and TRBJ2-3; 8 bases agree with TRBD2. The CDR3 is 17 residues long. Germline assignment: CDR1 SGHTS and CDR2 YDEGEE. J gave up 5 bases and V 7 bases, and 18 bases lay outside the gene matches. CDR3 sequence: CASRPLGRGALGDTQYF. CDR3 sequence (DNA): TGTGCCAGCCGACCTCTTGGGCGGGGGGCCTTAGGAGATACGCAGTATTTT.

V usage is TRBV6-5 and J usage is TRBJ1-2, with D possibly TRBD1 on 5 matching bases. V was trimmed by 0 bases and J by 2 bases, leaving 16 bases between them. Per the germline V gene, CDR1 is MNHEY and CDR2 is SVGAGI. The CDR3 contains 17 residues. The CDR3 reads CASSYSAGKISNYGYTF. As DNA, the CDR3 is TGTGCCAGCAGTTACTCGGCAGGGAAAATATCGAACTATGGCTACACCTTC.

The chain employs TRBV6-6 and TRBJ2-2, with a weak D call TRBD1 (6 bases). The CDR3 extends over 15 amino acids. V lost 0 bases, J lost 8 bases, and 13 bases lay in between. The germline V gene has CDR1 MNHNY and CDR2 SVGAGI (reference sequence). DNA for the CDR3: TGTGCCAGCAGTTACTCCCGAACAGGGCGGGGGGAGCTGTTTTTT. This sequence encodes CASSYSRTGRGELFF.

J is TRBJ2-5 and V is TRBV20-1; TRBD2 agrees at 12 bases. CDR1 DFQATT and CDR2 SNEGSKA come from the germline V gene (reference sequence). The CDR3 length is 14 residues. Trimming at V came to 6 bases and at J to 5 bases, leaving 7 bases not matched to a gene. The DNA of the CDR3 is TGCAGTGCCCTCCTAGCGGGGGGGTCGGAGACCCAGTACTTC. Its translation is CSALLAGGSETQYF.

V gene TRBV2 combines with J gene TRBJ2-1; D is possibly TRBD2 (5 bases). CDR3 size: 15 residues. V shed 6 bases and J shed 8 bases, with 20 bases lying between them. Germline-derived CDR1 and CDR2 are SNHLY and FYNNEI. CDR3 region: CASRERQPSPDEQFF. The CDR3 coding sequence is TGTGCCAGCAGGGAGCGGCAGCCCAGTCCCGATGAGCAGTTCTTC. Complete variable domain (other parts from reference TRBV2 and TRBJ2-1): EPEVTQTPSHQVTQMGQEVILRCVPISNHLYFYWYRQILGQKVEFLVSFYNNEISEKSEIFDDQFSVERPDGSNFTLKIRSTKLEDSAMYFCASRERQPSPDEQFFGPGTRLTVL.

The chain combines TRBV18 with TRBJ1-5; D is perhaps TRBD1 (5 bases). This CDR3 region has 16 residues. The V gene lost 3 bases and the J gene lost 8 bases, with 20 bases spanning the gap. Germline V gene sequence: CDR1 KGHSH, CDR2 LQKENI. CDR3 amino acids: CASSPNVRGGGEPQHF. DNA of the CDR3: TGTGCCAGCTCACCGAATGTGCGGGGCGGGGGAGAGCCCCAGCATTTT.

This sequence joins TRBV19 and TRBJ2-3; D call uncertain. CDR3 length: 14 residues. The ends were cut back, 7 bases at V and 5 bases at J, with 16 bases in the middle. Germline CDR1 reads LNHDA; CDR2 reads SQIVND (reference sequence). CDR3: CASMSPTSVDTQYF. The DNA for the CDR3 is TGTGCCAGTATGTCCCCTACGTCAGTAGATACGCAGTATTTT.

V and J are TRBV7-2 and TRBJ1-1; possibly TRBD1 for D (6 bases). Looked up from germline, CDR1 is SGHTA and CDR2 is FQGNSA. V lost 7 bases to trimming and J lost 0 bases, with 18 bases between them. The CDR3 runs to 16 residues. Here the CDR3 reads CASTKSPDSMNTEAFF. In DNA form, the CDR3 reads TGTGCCAGCACCAAGTCACCGGACAGTATGAACACTGAAGCTTTCTTT.

This sequence joins TRBV12-3 or TRBV12-4 and TRBJ1-3; 10 bases align to TRBD1. Trimming cost V 9 bases and J 0 bases; bases outside gene matches: 5. The CDR3 extends over 15 amino acids. The CDR3 DNA reads as TGTGCCAGTCCGGGACAGGGGTACTCTGGAAACACCATATATTTT. Protein: CASPGQGYSGNTIYF.

The V call is TRBV29-1, the J call TRBJ2-5, with D hard to call. V dropped 3 bases and J dropped 5 bases, with 13 bases sitting between them. The CDR3 has 13 amino acids. Germline CDR1 SQVTM, CDR2 ANQGSEA. The CDR3 spells CSVDLRIGETQYF. The DNA of the CDR3 is TGCAGCGTTGATCTCCGTATTGGGGAGACCCAGTACTTC.

The gene calls are TRBV5-6 and TRBJ2-5; D is ambiguous. This CDR3 has 13 amino acids. Germline loops: CDR1 SGHDT, CDR2 YYEEEE. The germline V and J ends were trimmed by 1 base and 2 bases, with 6 bases remaining between them. CDR3 sequence reads: CASSLNTQETQYF. CDR3 DNA: TGTGCCAGCAGCTTGAACACGCAAGAGACCCAGTACTTC. Based on the CDR3 plus reference TRBV5-6 and TRBJ2-5, the full variable domain is DAGVTQSPTHLIKTRGQQVTLRCSPKSGHDTVSWYQQALGQGPQFIFQYYEEEERQRGNFPDRFSGHQFPNYSSELNVNALLLGDSALYLCASSLNTQETQYFGPGTRLLVL.

This rearrangement joins TRBV5-6 to TRBJ2-1; the match to TRBD1 covers 10 bases. The ends lost 3 bases at V and 7 bases at J; junction bases unmatched: 10. This CDR3 spans 16 amino acids. Per the germline V gene, CDR1 is SGHDT and CDR2 is YYEEEE. Here the CDR3 DNA reads TGTGCCAGCAGCTCACACGGATGGACAGGGGGAAATGAGCAGTTCTTC. Its translation is CASSSHGWTGGNEQFF.

V usage is TRBV7-2 and J usage is TRBJ1-2, with unresolved D. The CDR3 runs to 16 residues. Germline loops: CDR1 SGHTA, CDR2 FQGNSA. V lost 5 bases and J lost 1, with 17 bases in between. The CDR3 region is CASSLAWTVINYGYTF. Written as DNA, the CDR3 is TGTGCCAGCAGCCTGGCGTGGACGGTCATTAACTATGGCTACACCTTC. The full variable domain, its missing parts supplied by reference TRBV7-2 and TRBJ1-2, is GAGVSQSPSNKVTEKGKDVELRCDPISGHTALYWYRQSLGQGLEFLIYFQGNSAPDKSGLPSDRFSAERTGGSVSTLTIQRTQQEDSAVYLCASSLAWTVINYGYTFGSGTRLTVV.

CDR3 sequence: CASSDGDRRNTEAFF. The CDR3 DNA reads as TGTGCCAGCAGCGATGGAGACAGGAGGAACACTGAAGCTTTCTTT. The gene calls are TRBV7-2 and TRBJ1-1; a possible D gene is TRBD1 (6 bases). CDR1 SGHTA and CDR2 FQGNSA come from the germline V gene. Between the trimmed V and J ends, which lost 5 bases and 1 base, there was a span of 14 bases. This CDR3 spans 15 amino acids.

The rearrangement uses TRBV29-1 and TRBJ1-1; 9 bases fit TRBD1. This CDR3 has 16 residues. Trimming removed 4 bases from V and 4 bases from J; junction bases left unmatched: 13. Germline V gene sequence: CDR1 SQVTM, CDR2 ANQGSEA. CDR3 amino acids: CSVVIDFMDRGTEAFF. CDR3 DNA: TGCAGCGTTGTAATCGACTTTATGGACAGGGGCACTGAAGCTTTCTTT.

The chain is built from TRBV25-1 and TRBJ2-1; perhaps D is TRBD1 or TRBD2 (6 bases each). This CDR3 contains 16 residues. Germline V gene data show CDR1 as MGHDK and CDR2 as SYGVNS. The ends were cut back, 3 bases at V and 6 bases at J, with 18 bases in the middle. The CDR3 DNA follows: TGTGCCAGCAGTGATGACCGGGACTGGGGGCCCAATGAGCAGTTCTTC. It translates to CASSDDRDWGPNEQFF. The whole variable domain, remainder taken from reference TRBV25-1 and TRBJ2-1, is EADIYQTPRYLVIGTGKKITLECSQTMGHDKMYWYQQDPGMELHLIHYSYGVNSTEKGDLSSESTVSRIRTEHFPLTLESARPSHTSQYLCASSDDRDWGPNEQFFGPGTRLTVL.

The chain recombines TRBV12-3 or TRBV12-4 with TRBJ1-5; 7 bases map to TRBD1. CDR3 length: 14 amino acids. Trimming took 6 bases from V and 11 from J; bases not matched to a gene: 13. CDR3 nucleotides: TGTGCCAGCAGGCTGAGGACAGGCACGGTGACCCAGCATTTT. Translating gives CASRLRTGTVTQHF.

J is TRBJ1-1 and V is TRBV23-1; D gene uncertain. TRBV23-1 is identified as an open reading frame with a role that is uncertain. V was shortened by 3 bases and J by 1 base, with 9 bases between the two germline ends. The CDR3 extends over 14 amino acids. This CDR3 reads CASSHPSKNTEAFF. CDR3 in DNA: TGCGCCAGCAGTCATCCAAGCAAGAACACTGAAGCTTTCTTT.

The genes are TRBV2 and TRBJ1-2; D possibly corresponds to TRBD1 (5 bases). This CDR3 contains 14 residues. Trimming stripped 2 bases from V and 7 bases from J, with 14 bases between. The germline gives CDR1 SNHLY, CDR2 FYNNEI. The CDR3 protein is CASSENSPGIGYTF. In DNA form, the CDR3 reads TGTGCCAGCAGTGAAAATTCACCAGGGATTGGCTACACCTTC.

The chain combines TRBV20-1 with TRBJ2-5, with D hard to call. There are 15 residues in the CDR3. V was pared by 0 bases and J by 1 base, with 12 bases between. From germline, CDR1 is DFQATT and CDR2 SNEGSKA (reference sequence). The CDR3 sequence is CSARDDWNGQETQYF. The CDR3 bases are TGCAGTGCTAGAGACGACTGGAACGGCCAAGAGACCCAGTACTTC.

J is TRBJ2-2 and V is TRBV30; 10 positions agree with TRBD1. V shed 3 bases and J 6 bases; nucleotides not matched to a gene: 10. The V gene's germline CDR1 is GTSNPN and CDR2 SVGIG (reference sequence). The CDR3 totals 16 residues. DNA for the CDR3: TGTGCCTGGAGGGAGATGACAGGGGGCAGATCCGGGGAGCTGTTTTTT. This codes for CAWREMTGGRSGELFF.